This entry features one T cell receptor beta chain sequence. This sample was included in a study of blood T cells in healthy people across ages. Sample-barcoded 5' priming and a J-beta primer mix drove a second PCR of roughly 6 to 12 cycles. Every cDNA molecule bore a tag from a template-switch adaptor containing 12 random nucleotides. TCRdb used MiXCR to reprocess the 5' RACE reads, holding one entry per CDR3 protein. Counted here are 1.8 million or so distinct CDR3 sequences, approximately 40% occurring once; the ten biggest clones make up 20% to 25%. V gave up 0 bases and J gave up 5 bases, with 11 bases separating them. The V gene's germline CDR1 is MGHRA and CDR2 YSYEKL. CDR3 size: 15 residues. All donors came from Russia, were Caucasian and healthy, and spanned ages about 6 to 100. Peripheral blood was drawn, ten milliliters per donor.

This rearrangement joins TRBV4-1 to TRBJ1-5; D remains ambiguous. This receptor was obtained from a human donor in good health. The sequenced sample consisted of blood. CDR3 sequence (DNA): TGCGCCAGCAGCCAAGACGGCACACTATATCAGCCCCAGCATTTT. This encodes CASSQDGTLYQPQHF.